A single T cell receptor (beta chain) is shown here with its context. Its antigen is unknown. This sample stems from a study of tumor and adjacent non-tumor tissue in lung cancer. About the research overall: The patients, around 11 men and roughly 5 women, were roughly 30 to 80 with stage I to III disease. Around 4.4 million productive TCRbeta reads were obtained per sample on average. Study-wide findings and caveats: Patients with more diverse tumor TCRs had worse survival.

A modified ARM-PCR protocol with three rounds of nested PCR amplified TCRbeta. MiXCR was run by TCRdb on the multiplex PCR reads, yielding one entry per CDR3 protein. The repertoire holds tens of thousands of distinct CDR3 sequences, with 72% as singletons. This sample's RNA came from whole unsorted tissue. Chemotherapy-naive patients with new lung cancer underwent thoracic surgery in China, August–November 2014. Germline V lookup: CDR1 MGHRA, CDR2 YSYEKL. The V gene lost 6 bases and the J gene lost 4 bases, with 5 bases spanning the gap. This CDR3 contains 11 residues. Specimen: lung tumor tissue. This receptor was obtained from a woman aged 40 to 50 with non-small cell lung cancer. The chain carries TRBV4-1 and TRBJ2-3; D remains unclear. Here the CDR3 reads CASSRADTQYF. The CDR3 nucleotides read TGCGCCAGCAGTCGCGCAGATACGCAGTATTTT.